Given below is one T cell receptor (beta chain) in context. Its antigen target is currently unknown. No clone much larger than this one lies a single base away; base qualities are absent. The trim is 2 bases for V and 0 bases for J, with a gap of 8 bases between the germline ends. The germline V gene provides CDR1 KGHSH and CDR2 LQKENI. The CDR3 has 14 amino acids, counting the end cysteine and phenylalanine. Just the 42-base CDR3 DNA is kept, in frame starting at base 1. The High Capacity cDNA Reverse Transcription Kit was used to reverse transcribe all of the isolated RNA, meaning that expressed TCRB transcripts were what got sequenced. Naive, central memory and regulatory T cell samples underwent deep immunoSEQ sequencing, averaging roughly 3.5 million total reads per sample. Sorted cells were lysed in RLT buffer and RNA was extracted with DNase-treated RNeasy Micro or Mini kits, depending on cell number. To prevent cross-contamination, each cell subset was processed individually, whereas patient and healthy donor samples were processed jointly. Using the immunoSEQ multiplex PCR, TCRB sequences were amplified from cDNA into 87-bp fragments spanning the CDR3 region. Amplicons were sequenced on the Illumina HiSeq platform. The published analysis was carried out like this. Synthetic template baselines were used to correct PCR bias computationally, reads within Hamming distance 2 were collapsed, and singletons that could not be merged were discarded. Reads were aligned against IMGT so that V, D and J genes, CDR3 length and insertions or deletions at six rearrangement sites could be assigned. Within each subset, clonotype counts were normalized to sorted cell number, and only after that were true diversity and Gini coefficients computed with the tcR R package. The overlap coefficient, calculated on TCRB nucleotide sequences, was used to measure repertoire sharing. TCRdb provides this immuneACCESS table in a form limited to in-frame rearrangements. Some clones are lacking; in checked studies, under half of them reflect an unresolved V gene, and why the rest are absent is not known. V and J calls and clone size come straight from that table; D and trimming were deduced from the DNA. Within this sample are more than 8,500 clones, with about four fifths of them counted one time only. The ten largest make up 1.2% to 1.5% of the sample.

Each donor gave one peripheral blood draw, averaging around 120 mL, which was collected into heparinised tubes. A BD FACSAria II and a panel including CD45RO, CCR7, CD25, CD127, CD95 and CD27 were used to sort naive, central memory, regulatory and stem cell-like memory CD4+ T cells. Every sorted population had a purity above 95%. PBMCs were separated immediately by Lymphoprep density gradient centrifugation and were stained directly, without being cultured. So that batch effects would be minimized, each experiment stained and sorted samples in pairs, pairing one healthy donor with one patient. The data were taken from a study of beta chain features in type 1 diabetes (dated by TCRdb to between 2018 and 2020). For context, the study as a whole: Patients and healthy donors did not differ in mean age, gender distribution, total cell number or subset yield. Across all samples, about 110 million sorted cells were examined, and cell number per subset correlated strongly with RNA yield. In the study, TCRB repertoires of sorted circulating CD4+ T cell subsets from recently diagnosed type 1 diabetes patients were compared with those of matched healthy donors. Naive and central memory subsets were obtained from all 30 or so donors, but regulatory and stem cell-like memory subsets were isolated from only 8 patients and about 8 healthy donors. The full study reports these points: The naive, central memory and regulatory TCRB repertoires appeared to resemble one another more closely among patients than among healthy donors. Only small numbers of individuals were included in the HLA sub-analyses, which left unresolved whether HLA type had any influence on TCRB rearrangement. A moderate but significant shortening of TCRB CDR3 length was observed in type 1 diabetes patients in all four CD4+ subsets. PCR might favor shorter templates, but patient and control samples were amplified and corrected together, so any skew would affect both groups equally. Because cDNA rather than genomic DNA was sequenced, highly expressing activated cells could have been over-represented, although no difference in activation and CD3 levels was found between groups. Patients with type 1 diabetes made fewer insertions and deleted more nucleotides at VDJ recombination sites, implying thymic rearrangement abnormalities.

The chain links TRBV18 with TRBJ2-7; the D gene is unclear. The sequenced sample consisted of Tregs from blood. Read against the paper, the sample's cell subset or site label means: regulatory CD4+ T cells. This clonotype originated in a woman in her late teens or twenties in good health. The CDR3: CASSPEEDSYEQYF. Here is the DNA: TGTGCCAGCTCACCAGAGGAAGACTCCTACGAGCAGTACTTC.